The 13 T cell receptor beta chains below were found in one sample sequenced in a study of blood T cell repertoires in COVID-19 (dated by TCRdb to 2018 to 2020). Library preparation was by the immunoSEQ multiplex PCR assay. TCRdb's version of the immuneACCESS table is confined to in-frame rearrangements and falls short of the full clone set. An unresolved V gene accounts for under half of the shortfall where checked; the remainder is of unknown origin. The sample table holds approximately 200,000 clones, of which approximately 83% were seen once. The ten top clones hold roughly 11% of the sample. The sequencing input was peripheral blood. These receptors were taken from a human donor with active or convalescent COVID-19. The donor label of this sample is uncertain.

With regard to this clone: One end of the junction is discordant with germline, which a read error may explain. The chain employs TRBV12-3 or TRBV12-4 and TRBJ2-7; weak D call: TRBD2 (5 bases). CDR3 length: 13 residues. CDR3 sequence reads: CASRPGPTTGQHF. For the CDR3, the DNA is TGTGCCAGCAGACCCGGTCCGACTACGGGCCAACACTTC.

Concerning this clone: Additional DNA sequences in this sample encode the identical CDR3. The gene calls are TRBV27 and TRBJ2-5; possible D gene TRBD2, 5 bases. Trimming removed 2 bases at V and 4 bases at J, with 8 bases between. The CDR3 runs to 13 residues. From germline, CDR1 is MNHEY and CDR2 SMNVEV (reference sequence). In nucleotides, the CDR3 is TGTGCCAGCAGTTTACTAGCTGGAGAGACCCAGTACTTC. It is translated as CASSLLAGETQYF.

Concerning this clone itself: Other DNA sequences in this sample translate to the same CDR3. V is TRBV12-5 and J is TRBJ2-7; 7 bases map to TRBD1. The junction had 2 bases not matched to a gene; V was cut back by 6 bases and J by 0 bases. The CDR3 sequence is 13 residues long. Germline V lookup: CDR1 LGHNT, CDR2 FRNRAP. In DNA form, the CDR3 reads TGTGCTAGTGGCTGGGACAGCTCCTACGAGCAGTACTTC. Residues: CASGWDSSYEQYF.

The chain has TRBV6-5 and TRBJ2-7, with 9 bases aligning to TRBD1. Germline loops: CDR1 MNHEY, CDR2 SVGAGI. The ends lost 6 bases at V and 3 bases at J; junction bases unmatched: 9. The CDR3 length is 15 residues. CDR3 bases: TGTGCCAGCAGCCGACAGGGGGAAAGAGTCTACGAGCAGTACTTC. It translates to CASSRQGERVYEQYF.

This chain connects TRBV18 to TRBJ2-7; 7 bases are a match to TRBD2. Germline V CDR1 and CDR2: KGHSH, LQKENI. The trim removed 3 bases at V and 2 bases at J, leaving 1 base unmatched. The CDR3 is 13 residues long. The CDR3 nucleotides are TGTGCCAGCTCACCCGGGACTACCTACGAGCAGTACTTC. Translating gives CASSPGTTYEQYF.

The chain recombines TRBV5-5 with TRBJ1-4; TRBD1 matches at 7 bases. The J segment lost 7 bases and the V segment lost 7 bases, leaving 10 bases of the junction unmatched. The CDR3 extends over 14 amino acids. Germline assignment: CDR1 SGHKS and CDR2 YYEKEE (reference sequence). In nucleotides, the CDR3 is TGTGCCAGCGCAACCGGGACAGTCCTTGAAAAACTGTTTTTT. Amino acid sequence: CASATGTVLEKLFF.

The chain couples TRBV10-3 to TRBJ1-3; the match to TRBD1 covers 9 bases. Trimming at V came to 5 bases and at J to 0 bases, leaving 5 bases not matched to a gene. The germline CDR1 and CDR2 sequences are ENHRY and SYGVKD. The CDR3 contains 16 residues. The CDR3: CAISQGQGPSGNTIYF. Here the CDR3 DNA reads TGTGCCATCAGTCAGGGACAGGGTCCCTCTGGAAACACCATATATTTT.

This chain joins TRBV7-2 and TRBJ2-3; 10 bases align to TRBD1. This CDR3 has 15 residues. Trimming at V came to 6 bases and at J to 7 bases, leaving 10 bases not matched to a gene. Germline V gives CDR1 SGHTA, CDR2 FQGNSA. The CDR3 DNA follows: TGTGCCAGCAGACTGACAGGGGGCGTCTGGAATACGCAGTATTTT. Amino acids: CASRLTGGVWNTQYF.

The chain uses TRBV7-2 and TRBJ1-1; perhaps TRBD1 as D (5 bases). Germline CDR1 SGHTA, CDR2 FQGNSA. The V end was cut by 5 bases, the J end by 6 bases, with 16 bases between. The CDR3 loop spans 14 amino acids. CDR3 loop: CASSPSGGWPEAFF. In nucleotides, the CDR3 is TGTGCCAGCAGCCCCAGTGGGGGGTGGCCTGAAGCTTTCTTT.

This chain connects TRBV29-1 to TRBJ1-2, with no clear D. With 4 bases removed from V and 4 bases from J, the gap between germline ends came to 16 bases. Germline V gives CDR1 SQVTM, CDR2 ANQGSEA. This CDR3 has 14 residues. This CDR3 reads CSVASQLTSYGYTF. CDR3 in DNA: TGCAGCGTTGCTTCGCAGCTGACAAGCTATGGCTACACCTTC.

This clone was seen more than once but under ten times. The gene calls are TRBV19 and TRBJ1-2, with 7 bases lining up with TRBD1. The CDR3 consists of 14 residues. Per germline, CDR1 LNHDA and CDR2 SQIVND (reference sequence). V lost 5 bases, J lost 0 bases, and 3 bases stayed unmatched. In nucleotides, the CDR3 is TGTGCCAGTAGTCGGCAGGGGGCTAACTATGGCTACACCTTC. Encoded protein: CASSRQGANYGYTF.

The J gene is TRBJ2-4, the V gene TRBV10-1, with 10 positions matching TRBD1. The germline V gene encodes CDR1 WNHNN and CDR2 SYGVQD (reference sequence). The CDR3 loop spans 14 amino acids. The V gene end was trimmed by 7 bases and the J gene end by 10 bases; junction bases not matched to a gene: 10. CDR3 nucleotides: TGCGCCAGCAACCGGGACAGGGGTCAGGGAATTCAGTACTTC. Translating gives CASNRDRGQGIQYF.

The chain carries TRBV27 and TRBJ2-1; 16 bases are a match to TRBD2. Germline assignment: CDR1 MNHEY and CDR2 SMNVEV (reference sequence). V gave up 5 bases and J gave up 9 bases; unmatched junction bases: 4. The CDR3 covers 15 residues. CDR3 in DNA: TGTGCCAGCAGTGGAGGGACTAGCGGGAGGGGTGAGCAGTTCTTC. Its protein is CASSGGTSGRGEQFF.